One sample yielded the 10 T cell receptor beta chains listed below, sequenced in a study of CD8 T cells in Susac syndrome. It was with random hexamers that about 0.45 to 1 ug RNA was reverse transcribed. Via MiXCR, TCRdb re-called the immunoSEQ multiplex PCR reads, giving one row per CDR3 protein. There are about 250,000 distinct CDR3 sequences in the sample; approximately 92% occur only once, and 0.065% to 0.08% lies in the top ten. The specimen was CD4+ T cells from PBMCs. Receptors were obtained from a human donor with multiple sclerosis.

The rearrangement uses TRBV6-1 and TRBJ1-3; D gene uncertain. The CDR3 extends over 14 amino acids. V lost 3 bases and J lost 5, with 11 bases in between. The V gene's germline CDR1 is MNHNS and CDR2 SASEGT. The CDR3 DNA is TGTGCCAGCAGTGATTCCGCAGGCCGAAACACCATATATTTT. Translation: CASSDSAGRNTIYF.

The CDR3 DNA follows: TGTGCCAGCACCCGGGGGGCAGGGGCCGGAGGGACCCAGTACTTC. Translated: CASTRGAGAGGTQYF. The gene calls are TRBV6-1 and TRBJ2-5; D possibly corresponds to TRBD2 (7 bases). This CDR3 spans 15 amino acids. From germline, CDR1 is MNHNS and CDR2 SASEGT. V lost 7 bases and J lost 7, with 22 bases in between.

The chain carries TRBV20-1 and TRBJ1-1; D perhaps matches TRBD1 (5 bases). Deletions cut 3 bases from V and 2 bases from J, with 13 bases between. The CDR3 length is 14 residues. Germline V gene data show CDR1 as DFQATT and CDR2 as SNEGSKA (reference sequence). The CDR3 loop is CSASKDTQNTEAFF. DNA for the CDR3: TGCAGTGCTAGTAAGGACACCCAAAACACTGAAGCTTTCTTT.

This chain joins TRBV7-8 and TRBJ1-5; 7 bases match TRBD1. From germline, CDR1 is SGHVS and CDR2 FQNEAQ. V trimming: 1 base; J trimming: 1 base; junction bases outside the gene matches: 19. The CDR3 covers 21 residues. CDR3 DNA: TGTGCCAGCAGCTTAGTTCTAGGGTGGGGTCAGGGGGGCGTCAGCAATCAGCCCCAGCATTTT. The encoded protein is CASSLVLGWGQGGVSNQPQHF.

The rearrangement joins TRBV29-1 to TRBJ2-2, with D tentatively TRBD1 (6 bases). Germline V CDR1 and CDR2: SQVTM, ANQGSEA. The CDR3 totals 13 residues. Between the trimmed V and J ends, which lost 7 bases and 7 bases, there was a span of 16 bases. This CDR3 reads CSAETGSGGELFF. CDR3 DNA sequence: TGCAGCGCAGAAACAGGGTCTGGCGGGGAGCTGTTTTTT.

The chain carries TRBV12-3 or TRBV12-4 and TRBJ1-1; D is unresolved. The length of the CDR3 is 11 residues. Trimming cost V 6 bases and J 11 bases, with 13 bases left between them. CDR3 loop: CASSSSRVAFF. DNA for the CDR3: TGTGCCAGCAGCTCTTCGAGGGTTGCTTTCTTT.

The chain recombines TRBV3-1 with TRBJ1-5; D might be TRBD1 (5 bases). Trimming stripped 4 bases from V and 6 bases from J, with 16 bases between. Germline CDR1 and CDR2: LGHDT and YNNKEL (reference sequence). This CDR3 has 15 residues. The DNA of the CDR3 is TGTGCCAGCAGCCCCTCAGCGGGGCCGGCTCAGCCCCAGCATTTT. Its protein product is CASSPSAGPAQPQHF.

The J gene is TRBJ2-2, the V gene TRBV28, with TRBD2 identical over 7 bases. V lost 2 bases, J lost 5 bases, and 5 bases stayed unmatched. The CDR3 is made up of 15 amino acids. Germline values: CDR1 MDHEN, CDR2 SYDVKM. The DNA of the CDR3 is TGTGCCAGCAGTTTACTGACTAGCAGGACCGGGGAGCTGTTTTTT. Residues: CASSLLTSRTGELFF.

This rearrangement joins TRBV24-1 to TRBJ1-2; D is possibly TRBD1 (6 bases). Trimming took off 3 bases at V and 4 bases at J, with 11 bases between the two ends. Germline CDR1 is KGHDR and CDR2 is SFDVKD. The CDR3 loop spans 14 amino acids. The CDR3 DNA is TGTGCCACCAGTGATACTGGACAGCCCTATGGCTACACCTTC. Protein product: CATSDTGQPYGYTF.

The V gene is TRBV5-4, the J gene TRBJ2-3, with D unclear. Germline lookup yields CDR1 SGHNT and CDR2 YYREEE (reference sequence). The CDR3 consists of 13 residues. The ends were cut back, 7 bases at V and 4 bases at J, with 13 bases in the middle. CDR3 DNA: TGTGCCAGCTGGATTGTTGGGTCAGATACGCAGTATTTT. Translation gives CASWIVGSDTQYF.